One and the same sample provided the 17 T cell receptor beta chains below, sequenced in a study of shared clonotypes between healthy human individuals. The data were produced by immunoSEQ multiplex PCR, yet TCRdb's version contains in-frame clones alone and is incomplete. Here the sample spans about 2.3 million clones, around 90% being singletons. Sequences were obtained from naive CD4+ T cells from PBMCs. Subset defined: CD45RA+ positively selected. Receptors were obtained from a man in his late teens or twenties in good health. Some clones in this sample may be carry-over from other donors' samples.

This rearrangement joins TRBV11-2 to TRBJ2-6, with D possibly TRBD2 on 5 matching bases. Trimming cost V 7 bases and J 0 bases, with 16 bases left between them. The CDR3 has 17 residues. The germline V gene has CDR1 SGHAT and CDR2 FQNNGV. The CDR3 reads CASKEIGRPSGANVLTF. The CDR3 nucleotides are TGTGCCAGCAAAGAGATTGGGAGACCCTCTGGGGCCAACGTCCTGACTTTC. The variable domain in full, completed from reference TRBV11-2 and TRBJ2-6, reads EAGVAQSPRYKIIEKRQSVAFWCNPISGHATLYWYQQILGQGPKLLIQFQNNGVVDDSQLPKDRFSAERLKGVDSTLKIQPAKLEDSAVYLCASKEIGRPSGANVLTFGAGSRLTVL.

The chain joins TRBV2 to TRBJ2-7; D is unclear. Germline CDR1 and CDR2: SNHLY and FYNNEI. There are 14 residues in the CDR3. V was pared by 3 bases and J by 0 bases, with 9 bases between. The CDR3 bases are TGTGCCAGCAGTGATGACGTTTTCTCCTACGAGCAGTACTTC. It yields the protein CASSDDVFSYEQYF.

The rearrangement joins TRBV18 to TRBJ2-1, with TRBD2 identical over 7 bases. This CDR3 is 15 amino acids long. The junction had 9 bases not matched to a gene; V was cut back by 0 bases and J by 10 bases. CDR1 is KGHSH, CDR2 LQKENI, per germline. The CDR3 nucleotides are TGTGCCAGCTCACCACCGTCACGGGAGGCCAGCGAGCAGTTCTTC. It yields the protein CASSPPSREASEQFF.

The chain has TRBV9 and TRBJ2-7; 12 nucleotides line up with TRBD2. V shed 4 bases and J 3 bases; nucleotides not matched to a gene: 5. This CDR3 has 15 residues. Germline CDR1 and CDR2: SGDLS and YYNGEE. CDR3 DNA sequence: TGTGCCAGCAGCCCGACTAGCGGGGGCGGCTACGAGCAGTACTTC. This gives the protein CASSPTSGGGYEQYF.

This clone has more than one count but fewer than ten. Other DNA variants within this sample encode the same CDR3. The CDR3 spells CASSMGRNTEAFF. The DNA of the CDR3 is TGTGCCAGTAGTATGGGCAGGAACACTGAAGCTTTCTTT. The chain has TRBV19 and TRBJ1-1, with D unclear. The CDR3 sequence is 13 residues long. The V gene lost 3 bases and the J gene lost 1 base, with 6 bases spanning the gap. Per the germline V gene, CDR1 is LNHDA and CDR2 is SQIVND (reference sequence). Together with reference TRBV19 and TRBJ1-1, the CDR3 gives the full variable domain: DGGITQSPKYLFRKEGQNVTLSCEQNLNHDAMYWYRQDPGQGLRLIYYSQIVNDFQKGDIAEGYSVSREKKESFPLTVTSAQKNPTAFYLCASSMGRNTEAFFGQGTRLTVV.

This clone is a singleton in its sample. The chain employs TRBV5-1 and TRBJ2-1; maybe TRBD2 (6 bases). Deletions cut 4 bases from V and 4 bases from J, with 15 bases between. Germline-derived CDR1 and CDR2 are SGHRS and YFSETQ. The CDR3 spans 15 residues. The CDR3 DNA reads as TGCGCCAGCAGCCCGCCCGGGAGCGGGTACAATGAGCAGTTCTTC. It is translated as CASSPPGSGYNEQFF.

The gene calls are TRBV14 and TRBJ2-7; 12 nucleotides align to TRBD2. The V segment lost 2 bases and the J segment 3 bases; nucleotides outside the gene matches: 5. CDR3 length: 16 amino acids. Germline V gene lookup returns CDR1 SGHDN and CDR2 FVKESK. The CDR3 here is CASSQPGLAGLYEQYF. For the CDR3, the DNA is TGTGCCAGCAGCCAACCGGGACTAGCGGGTCTCTACGAGCAGTACTTC.

To note about this clone: The sample has other DNA sequences that encode this CDR3 too. The J gene is TRBJ1-1, the V gene TRBV28, with D maybe TRBD1 (5 bases). Germline V gene sequence: CDR1 MDHEN, CDR2 SYDVKM. Trimming cost V 9 bases and J 4 bases, with 6 bases left between them. CDR3 length: 10 residues. The CDR3 loop reads CASRGTEAFF. Written as DNA, the CDR3 is TGTGCCAGTAGGGGCACTGAAGCTTTCTTT.

The chain uses TRBV28 and TRBJ2-7; D might be TRBD1 or TRBD2, each matching 5 bases. The V end lost 8 bases, the J end lost 0 bases, and 11 bases lay between the germline ends. The CDR3 consists of 13 residues. The germline gives CDR1 MDHEN, CDR2 SYDVKM. As DNA, the CDR3 is TGTGCCAGCCGGGGCTTCCACTCCTACGAGCAGTACTTC. This gives the protein CASRGFHSYEQYF.

A word on this clone: This CDR3 is also generated by other DNA sequences in the sample. The chain links TRBV5-1 to TRBJ2-3; D gene ambiguous. This CDR3 contains 15 residues. Germline assignment: CDR1 SGHRS and CDR2 YFSETQ. Between the trimmed V and J ends, which lost 0 bases and 1 base, there was a span of 9 bases. The CDR3 sequence: CASSLGHPGTDTQYF. The CDR3 nucleotides are TGCGCCAGCAGCTTGGGCCATCCGGGCACAGATACGCAGTATTTT.

The chain is built from TRBV10-3 and TRBJ1-3; the match to TRBD1 covers 7 bases. This CDR3 has 16 amino acids. The V segment lost 6 bases and the J segment 4 bases; nucleotides outside the gene matches: 12. CDR1 and CDR2 from the germline V gene are ENHRY and SYGVKD. The CDR3 DNA follows: TGTGCCATCAGACCATACAAGACAGGGCCCGGAAACACCATATATTTT. The encoded protein is CAIRPYKTGPGNTIYF.

The chain uses TRBV5-4 and TRBJ1-4; the match to TRBD1 covers 9 bases. V shed 5 bases and J 7 bases; nucleotides not matched to a gene: 9. Germline CDR1 and CDR2: SGHNT and YYREEE (reference sequence). This CDR3 contains 15 residues. The CDR3 region has the DNA TGTGCCAGCAGTTTCCGGACAGGGGTAACTGAAAAACTGTTTTTT. Its protein product is CASSFRTGVTEKLFF.

This clone was counted only a few times. The rearrangement joins TRBV7-9 to TRBJ1-1; 11 bases align to TRBD1. J was trimmed by 8 bases and V by 5 bases; bases with no gene match: 10. Per germline, CDR1 SEHNR and CDR2 FQNEAQ (reference sequence). This CDR3 has 15 amino acids. CDR3 nucleotide sequence: TGTGCCAGCAGCGCTCCGGGACAGGGGGTCCCAGAAGCTTTCTTT. Translated: CASSAPGQGVPEAFF.

This clone occurred a few times. The chain recombines TRBV6-5 with TRBJ1-1, with a tentative D call TRBD1 (6 bases). Trimming stripped 2 bases from V and 6 bases from J, with 10 bases between. This CDR3 region has 13 residues. In germline, CDR1 is MNHEY, CDR2 SVGAGI. In DNA, the CDR3 is TGTGCCAGCAGTTACAACAGGGATGCTGAAGCTTTCTTT. Translation gives CASSYNRDAEAFF.

The chain recombines TRBV5-8 with TRBJ2-7; D may be TRBD2 (5 bases). V was cut by 5 bases and J by 2 bases, with 14 bases left in between. The CDR3 contains 14 residues. Germline V CDR1 and CDR2: SGHTS, YDEGEE. CDR3 protein: CASRMRANAYEQYF. The CDR3 DNA follows: TGTGCCAGCAGAATGAGGGCAAACGCCTACGAGCAGTACTTC.

V gene TRBV6-5 combines with J gene TRBJ2-7, with D hard to call. Trimming cost V 0 bases and J 3 bases, with 6 bases left between them. CDR1 is MNHEY and CDR2 is SVGAGI in the germline V gene. CDR3 length: 13 residues. The CDR3 loop reads CASSYSGFYEQYF. The DNA for the CDR3 is TGTGCCAGCAGTTACTCGGGCTTCTACGAGCAGTACTTC.

This chain joins TRBV2 and TRBJ1-5; tentatively, D is TRBD1 (5 bases). Germline CDR1 SNHLY, CDR2 FYNNEI. This CDR3 is built from 16 residues. V dropped 1 base and J dropped 1 base, with 11 bases sitting between them. The CDR3, as DNA: TGTGCCAGCAGTGAAGACTCAGGGATAAGCAATCAGCCCCAGCATTTT. Translated: CASSEDSGISNQPQHF.